The 17 T cell receptor beta chains listed next were all sequenced from one sample in a study of blood T cell repertoires in COVID-19. TCRdb keeps only in-frame clones here, not all; method: immunoSEQ multiplex PCR. This sample has roughly 120,000 clones; 80% to 90% occur once, and the top ten carry 7.5% to 9%. Sequenced input: peripheral blood. The receptors originated from a man in his 70s who had recovered from COVID-19.

The J gene is TRBJ2-1, the V gene TRBV9, with 13 bases lining up with TRBD2. Losses at the gene ends were 4 bases for V and 10 bases for J; bases not matched to a gene: 8. This CDR3 region has 15 residues. Per the germline V gene, CDR1 is SGDLS and CDR2 is YYNGEE. The CDR3 DNA sequence: TGTGCCAGCAGCCCCGGACTAGCGGGAGTTGACGAGCAGTTCTTC. It is translated as CASSPGLAGVDEQFF.

V is TRBV5-1 and J is TRBJ1-2; 8 nucleotides line up with TRBD1. This CDR3 comprises 15 residues. V shed 0 bases and J 3 bases; nucleotides not matched to a gene: 4. From germline, CDR1 is SGHRS and CDR2 YFSETQ. CDR3 region: CASSLGTGWDYGYTF. The CDR3 nucleotides are TGCGCCAGCAGCTTGGGGACAGGGTGGGACTATGGCTACACCTTC.

V gene TRBV7-2 combines with J gene TRBJ2-2, with D possibly TRBD1 on 6 matching bases. Germline V lookup: CDR1 SGHTA, CDR2 FQGNSA. There are 13 residues in the CDR3. With 4 bases removed from V and 4 bases from J, the gap between germline ends came to 7 bases. The CDR3 sequence: CASSWGRTGELFF. CDR3 DNA sequence: TGTGCCAGCAGCTGGGGGCGCACCGGGGAGCTGTTTTTT.

The DNA of the CDR3 is TGCGCCAGCAGCTTGGCCATGAGGGGGGGAGAGCAGTACTTC. Encoded protein: CASSLAMRGGEQYF. J is TRBJ2-7 and V is TRBV5-1; TRBD2 is a possible D gene (7 bases). V shed 0 bases and J shed 7 bases, with 14 bases lying between them. The CDR3 has 14 residues. Looked up from germline, CDR1 is SGHRS and CDR2 is YFSETQ.

The V and J genes are TRBV5-1 and TRBJ1-1; D unresolved. Germline-derived CDR1 and CDR2 are SGHRS and YFSETQ. The CDR3 runs to 14 residues. The DNA of the CDR3 is TGCGCAGCGGCAGACCTCAAGGGGAACACTGAAGCTTTCTTT. As protein: CAAADLKGNTEAFF.

The chain has TRBV2 and TRBJ1-5, with a tentative D call TRBD1 (6 bases). The CDR3 extends over 15 amino acids. Trimming took off 5 bases at V and 2 bases at J, with 13 bases between the two ends. The V gene's germline CDR1 is SNHLY and CDR2 FYNNEI. CDR3 coding DNA: TGTGCCAGCAGTCGCGAGGGGGATGGCAATCAGCCCCAGCATTTT. It codes for CASSREGDGNQPQHF.

The rearrangement uses TRBV5-6 and TRBJ2-7; TRBD1 matches 8 bases. The CDR3 is 15 amino acids. Germline V gene data show CDR1 as SGHDT and CDR2 as YYEEEE. V was pared by 3 bases and J by 3 bases, with 8 bases of the junction left unmatched. The CDR3 coding sequence is TGTGCCAGCAGCTCTCAGGGGGCGGGCGGCTACGAGCAGTACTTC. Its protein is CASSSQGAGGYEQYF.

The chain recombines TRBV3-1 (or the pseudogene TRBV3-2) with TRBJ1-1, with D possibly TRBD1 on 5 matching bases. CDR3 size: 14 residues. Germline lookup yields CDR1 LGHDT and CDR2 YNNKEL (reference sequence). The V and J ends lost 3 bases and 5 bases respectively, with 13 bases between them. CDR3 nucleotide sequence: TGTGCCAGCAGCCAGAACCCGGGGGGGACTGAAGCTTTCTTT. Translating gives CASSQNPGGTEAFF.

This chain uses TRBV24-1 with TRBJ2-1, with 7 bases that match TRBD1. The CDR3 has 17 amino acids. CDR1 and CDR2 from the germline V gene are KGHDR and SFDVKD. The J segment lost 5 bases and the V segment lost 1 base, leaving 10 bases of the junction unmatched. This chain's CDR3 is CATSDFSGTEKNNEQFF. The CDR3, as DNA: TGTGCCACCAGTGATTTTTCCGGGACAGAAAAAAACAATGAGCAGTTCTTC.

J is TRBJ1-1 and V is TRBV5-5; D is perhaps TRBD1 (6 bases). CDR1 is SGHKS, CDR2 YYEKEE, per germline (reference sequence). V was cut by 4 bases and J by 1 base, with 17 bases left in between. CDR3 length: 16 residues. The CDR3 sequence: CASSAMGQGTNTEAFF. Written as DNA, the CDR3 is TGTGCCAGCAGCGCGATGGGACAAGGGACGAACACTGAAGCTTTCTTT.

The chain joins TRBV18 to TRBJ2-7; 10 bases line up with TRBD1. The CDR3 is 15 residues long. Germline V CDR1 and CDR2: KGHSH, LQKENI. The V and J ends lost 3 bases and 7 bases, in that order; junction bases with no gene match: 9. This CDR3 reads CASSPPRQGAGEQYF. CDR3 in DNA: TGTGCCAGCTCACCTCCCAGACAGGGGGCAGGGGAGCAGTACTTC.

The rearrangement links TRBV28 to TRBJ1-5, with D tentatively TRBD1 (6 bases). The CDR3 length is 16 residues. CDR1 is MDHEN, CDR2 SYDVKM, per germline. V lost 5 bases to trimming and J lost 10 bases, with 24 bases between them. The CDR3 DNA reads TGTGCCAGCAGTCCCCCCCCCGGACAGTCCTACCGTCCCCAGCATTTT. It translates to CASSPPPGQSYRPQHF. Looking up the rest from reference TRBV28 and TRBJ1-5 gives the full variable domain: DVKVTQSSRYLVKRTGEKVFLECVQDMDHENMFWYRQDPGLGLRLIYFSYDVKMKEKGDIPEGYSVSREKKERFSLILESASTNQTSMYLCASSPPPGQSYRPQHFGDGTRLSIL.

This clone has a single count. The chain joins TRBV18 to TRBJ2-7; 8 bases fit TRBD1. The CDR3 covers 16 residues. Germline assignment: CDR1 KGHSH and CDR2 LQKENI. J was trimmed by 1 base and V by 3 bases; bases with no gene match: 8. Written as DNA, the CDR3 is TGTGCCAGCTCACCCACAAAATACAGGGGGTCCTACGAGCAGTACTTC. Amino acid sequence: CASSPTKYRGSYEQYF.

CDR3 bases: TGTGCCAGTAGTCACCCCGGCTATGGCTACACCTTC. Translated, it gives CASSHPGYGYTF. V and J are TRBV19 and TRBJ1-2; unclear D gene. V lost 5 bases to trimming and J lost 4 bases, with 8 bases between them. This CDR3 contains 12 residues. CDR1 LNHDA and CDR2 SQIVND come from the germline V gene (reference sequence).

The gene calls are TRBV9 and TRBJ1-6; D remains ambiguous. Trimming cost V 0 bases and J 10 bases, with 17 bases left between them. Per the germline V gene, CDR1 is SGDLS and CDR2 is YYNGEE. There are 16 residues in the CDR3. The CDR3 sequence is CASSVGSEGRGSPLHF. As DNA, the CDR3 is TGTGCCAGCAGCGTAGGGTCGGAGGGTCGGGGATCACCCCTCCACTTT.

This chain joins TRBV1 and TRBJ2-5; the DNA was not compared with TRBD2, the D call given in the table. TRBV1 is classified as a pseudogene. The CDR3 runs 19 residues. CDR3: CTSSQEHNGELAGQETQYF. The CDR3 DNA sequence: TGCACCAGCAGCCAGGAACATAATGGGGAGCTAGCGGGTCAAGAGACCCAGTACTTC.

This chain uses TRBV9 with TRBJ2-1, with TRBD2 matching 11 bases. The CDR3 has 19 amino acids. Germline CDR1 is SGDLS and CDR2 is YYNGEE. V was pared by 0 bases and J by 0 bases, with 8 bases of the junction left unmatched. The chain's CDR3 is CASSVATSGASSSYNEQFF. The CDR3 DNA reads TGTGCCAGCAGCGTAGCGACTAGCGGGGCCAGTAGCTCCTACAATGAGCAGTTCTTC.